What follows are 5 T cell receptor beta chains derived from one specimen sequenced in a study of blood T cell repertoires in COVID-19. TCRdb's copy holds only in-frame clones and misses some; the assay was immunoSEQ multiplex PCR. The table shows about 240,000 clones, with about 90% occurring only once. What was sequenced was PBMCs or T cells enriched from blood (not recorded which). Every receptor here comes from a woman aged 40 to 50 with acute COVID-19.

The chain recombines TRBV19 with TRBJ1-1; D not resolved. CDR1 LNHDA and CDR2 SQIVND come from the germline V gene (reference sequence). CDR3 length equals 12 residues. V lost 4 bases and J lost 8, with 11 bases in between. The CDR3: CASSTDIPEAFF. The CDR3 DNA is TGTGCCAGTAGTACTGACATACCCGAAGCTTTCTTT.

V and J are TRBV18 and TRBJ2-5; D is unclear. The CDR3 is 14 amino acids. The germline V and J ends were trimmed by 0 bases and 2 bases, with 7 bases remaining between them. The germline V gene has CDR1 KGHSH and CDR2 LQKENI. The CDR3 region has the DNA TGTGCCAGCTCACCACCCTCTAAGCAAGAGACCCAGTACTTC. It encodes CASSPPSKQETQYF.

V gene TRBV7-8 combines with J gene TRBJ2-2; 12 bases agree with TRBD1. This CDR3 contains 17 residues. After removal of 1 base from V and 3 bases from J, the junction contained 3 bases not matched to a gene. Germline V gene sequence: CDR1 SGHVS, CDR2 FQNEAQ. The CDR3 sequence: CASSLGDRGPDTGELFF. Written as DNA, the CDR3 is TGTGCCAGCAGCTTAGGGGACAGGGGGCCCGACACCGGGGAGCTGTTTTTT.

This clone was counted only a few times. V is TRBV27 and J is TRBJ2-1; TRBD2 aligns across 13 bases. Germline V CDR1 and CDR2: MNHEY, SMNVEV (reference sequence). Trimming cost V 4 bases and J 7 bases; bases outside gene matches: 4. This CDR3 has 15 amino acids. CDR3 region: CASSSGLAGINEQFF. For the CDR3, the DNA is TGTGCCAGCAGTTCGGGACTAGCGGGAATAAATGAGCAGTTCTTC.

This clone was observed a single time. The chain couples TRBV10-1 to TRBJ2-1, with 10 bases fitting TRBD2. The V segment lost 8 bases and the J segment 2 bases; nucleotides outside the gene matches: 6. The CDR3 spans 15 residues. CDR1 is WNHNN and CDR2 is SYGVQD in the germline V gene (reference sequence). The CDR3 DNA follows: TGCGCCAGCTCGAACGGACTAGCGGCCTACAATGAGCAGTTCTTC. It specifies CASSNGLAAYNEQFF.